Listed here are 13 T cell receptor beta chains from one sample, sequenced in a study of blood T cells in healthy people across ages (dated by TCRdb to between 2014 and 2016). The library was generated by 5' RACE. Instrument on record: Illumina HiSeq 2500. The second PCR ran for roughly 7 to 12 cycles and used a J-beta primer mix along with a sample-barcoded 5' primer. TCRdb reanalyzed the raw reads on its own, using fastp at Q25 for trimming and MiXCR for clone calling, and kept in-frame beta chains. One record per CDR3 amino acid sequence lists the most common genes and DNA. Counted in this sample were 700,000 to 900,000 distinct CDR3 sequences; approximately 24% of them appeared once. The top ten constitute 2.5% to 3.5% of the sample. The same sample was also studied in work on T cells of mothers and their children.

Sequenced material: blood. All receptors come from a boy aged 5-17 years in good health.

About this clonotype itself: A much larger clone lies one base from this, so it may be a read error. This rearrangement joins TRBV6-2 or TRBV6-3 to TRBJ1-1; D uncertain. The CDR3 has 12 residues. V was shortened by 7 bases and J by 6 bases, with 12 bases between the two germline ends. CDR1 is MNHEY and CDR2 is SVGEGT in the germline V gene. The CDR3 loop reads CASTVGWAEAFF. CDR3 coding DNA: TGTGCCAGCACGGTGGGATGGGCTGAAGCTTTCTTT.

This clonotype was counted between two and nine times. This chain uses TRBV7-9 with TRBJ1-3; D is perhaps TRBD1 (5 bases). Looked up from germline, CDR1 is SEHNR and CDR2 is FQNEAQ (reference sequence). The V and J ends lost 4 bases and 0 bases respectively, with 19 bases between them. The CDR3 is 18 amino acids. CDR3 loop: CASSSLPGRGVSGNTIYF. CDR3 DNA: TGTGCCAGCAGCTCCCTACCGGGGCGAGGCGTCTCTGGAAACACCATATATTTT.

This clonotype was detected a few times. The V gene is TRBV7-9, the J gene TRBJ1-3, with D maybe TRBD1 (5 bases). In germline, CDR1 is SEHNR, CDR2 FQNEAQ (reference sequence). The CDR3 is made up of 14 amino acids. Between the trimmed V and J ends, which lost 5 bases and 4 bases, there was a span of 12 bases. The CDR3 DNA reads TGTGCCAGCAGCACCGGGACGGGAGGAAACACCATATATTTT. Translating gives CASSTGTGGNTIYF. The full variable domain, rest sourced from reference TRBV7-9 and TRBJ1-3, is DTGVSQNPRHKITKRGQNVTFRCDPISEHNRLYWYRQTLGQGPEFLTYFQNEAQLEKSRLLSDRFSAERPKGSFSTLEIQRTEQGDSAMYLCASSTGTGGNTIYFGEGSWLTVV.

A few counts support this clonotype. This sequence joins TRBV20-1 and TRBJ2-3; 12 bases align to TRBD2. Germline V gene data show CDR1 as DFQATT and CDR2 as SNEGSKA (reference sequence). This CDR3 region has 12 residues. V dropped 7 bases and J dropped 6; count of bases not matched to a gene: 2. In DNA, the CDR3 is TGCAGTGGCCTAGCGGGGGGGGATACGCAGTATTTT. Its protein product is CSGLAGGDTQYF.

Of note for this clonotype: The junction differs from germline at one of its ends, possibly a read error. The gene calls are TRBV30 and TRBJ1-6, with D possibly being TRBD1 (5 bases). The CDR3 has 13 amino acids. Germline V gene sequence: CDR1 GTSNPN, CDR2 SVGIG (reference sequence). As DNA, the CDR3 is TGTGCCTGGGAATGGGGCTATAATCCACCCCTCCACTTT. This encodes CAWEWGYNPPLHF.

This clonotype came up a few times. In this CDR3 the conserved last residue, phenylalanine or tryptophan, is missing, so a read error is likely. The chain employs TRBV6-5 and TRBJ1-6; 7 bases fit TRBD1. Germline CDR1 reads MNHEY; CDR2 reads SVGAGI. V was pared by 10 bases and J by 10 bases, with 10 bases of the junction left unmatched. The CDR3 contains 13 residues. DNA for the CDR3: TGTGCCACCCGAAAGGGGGCTGGATCACCCCTCCACCTT. Its translation is CATRKGAGSPLHL.

Only one count was recorded for this clonotype. This chain connects TRBV30 to TRBJ1-2; D remains ambiguous. Germline V gene sequence: CDR1 GTSNPN, CDR2 SVGIG (reference sequence). Between the trimmed V and J ends, which lost 0 bases and 4 bases, there was a span of 3 bases. The CDR3 extends over 11 amino acids. The CDR3: CAWSVGYGYTF. The CDR3 region has the DNA TGTGCCTGGAGTGTAGGCTATGGCTACACCTTC.

V is TRBV6-2 or TRBV6-3 and J is TRBJ1-2, with a weak D call TRBD1 (6 bases). The V gene's germline CDR1 is MNHEY and CDR2 SVGEGT. Trimming took 5 bases from V and 6 from J, leaving 10 bases between them. The CDR3 is made up of 12 amino acids. CDR3: CASSRGRDGYTF. CDR3 nucleotide sequence: TGTGCCAGCAGTCGGGGGCGGGATGGCTACACCTTC.

This CDR3 is CSVERGAGYTF. CDR3 DNA: TGCAGCGTTGAACGGGGGGCTGGCTACACCTTC. The chain combines TRBV29-1 with TRBJ1-2; weak D call: TRBD1 (6 bases). The CDR3 consists of 11 residues. CDR1 SQVTM and CDR2 ANQGSEA come from the germline V gene. Deletions cut 2 bases from V and 7 bases from J, with 8 bases between.

The chain carries TRBV27 and TRBJ2-1; D is ambiguous. The germline CDR1 and CDR2 sequences are MNHEY and SMNVEV (reference sequence). Trimming left V 5 bases short and J 0 bases short, with 8 bases between. This CDR3 has 14 amino acids. For the CDR3, the DNA is TGTGCCAGCAGTCCCTATAGCTCCTACAATGAGCAGTTCTTC. Amino acids: CASSPYSSYNEQFF.

The V gene is TRBV18, the J gene TRBJ2-6; D call uncertain. Germline CDR1 KGHSH, CDR2 LQKENI. V gave up 3 bases and J gave up 2 bases, with 5 bases separating them. CDR3 length equals 14 residues. The DNA for the CDR3 is TGTGCCAGCTCACCCGACCCTGGGGCCAACGTCCTGACTTTC. Encoded protein: CASSPDPGANVLTF. The variable domain in full, with the rest retrieved from reference TRBV18 and TRBJ2-6, is NAGVMQNPRHLVRRRGQEARLRCSPMKGHSHVYWYRQLPEEGLKFMVYLQKENIIDESGMPKERFSAEFPKEGPSILRIQQVVRGDSAAYFCASSPDPGANVLTFGAGSRLTVL.

This clonotype has more than one count but fewer than ten. The chain has TRBV10-3 and TRBJ1-2; 9 bases agree with TRBD1. Germline CDR1 and CDR2: ENHRY and SYGVKD. This CDR3 region has 14 residues. The J segment lost 4 bases and the V segment lost 10 bases, leaving 10 bases of the junction unmatched. The CDR3 loop is CATTGGPASYGYTF. The DNA for the CDR3 is TGTGCCACCACAGGGGGCCCGGCTAGCTATGGCTACACCTTC.

In this sample, this clonotype turned up a few times. The chain carries TRBV29-1 and TRBJ1-6; D is unresolved. Trimming left V 6 bases short and J 10 bases short, with 16 bases between. Germline loops: CDR1 SQVTM, CDR2 ANQGSEA. The CDR3 loop spans 13 amino acids. Here the CDR3 reads CSVAHREGSPLHF. The CDR3 nucleotides read TGCAGCGTCGCACACCGGGAAGGATCACCCCTCCACTTT.